These T cell receptor beta chains were read from a single sample in a study of blood T cell repertoires in COVID-19. The repertoire was sequenced with immunoSEQ multiplex PCR; TCRdb's copy has only in-frame clones and lacks some. The sample consists of roughly 250,000 clones, around 82% of them appearing once. Sample: peripheral blood. The origin of the receptors is a woman aged 80 or older with active or convalescent COVID-19. CDR3s include the opening cysteine and the closing phenylalanine or tryptophan. A D gene is named only where the DNA matches it firmly. Only part of the rows carry a size: once, few, many, or a class if the clone is expanded.

j_gene	abundance	v_gene	d_gene	CDR3aa	CDR3nt
TRBJ2-5	.	TRBV5-1	.	CASGEVIGETQYF	TGCGCCAGCGGCGAGGTTATTGGAGAGACCCAGTACTTC
TRBJ2-5	.	TRBV28	TRBD2	CASSPAGLAGGQETQYF	TGTGCCAGCAGTCCCGCGGGACTAGCGGGGGGCCAAGAGACCCAGTACTTC
TRBJ2-3	.	TRBV5-1	.	CASSLLPTRAGTTDTQYF	TGCGCCAGCAGCTTGCTCCCCACGAGGGCCGGAACCACAGATACGCAGTATTTT
TRBJ2-1	few	TRBV10-1	TRBD2	CASSATRGGLGEQFF	TGCGCCAGCAGCGCAACGCGGGGGGGCCTTGGTGAGCAGTTCTTC
TRBJ1-5	.	TRBV6-5	TRBD1	CASSWTGDGNQPQHF	TGTGCCAGCAGTTGGACAGGGGATGGCAATCAGCCCCAGCATTTT
TRBJ2-4	.	TRBV18	.	CASSPSRESKNIQYF	TGTGCCAGCTCACCATCCCGGGAATCCAAAAACATTCAGTACTTC
TRBJ2-7	.	TRBV28	.	CASSLVSKGLYEQYF	TGTGCCAGCAGTTTGGTATCGAAGGGACTCTACGAGCAGTACTTC
TRBJ2-5	.	TRBV12-3/TRBV12-4	.	CASSSTGFQYF	TGTGCCAGCAGTTCCACAGGTTTTCAGTACTTC
TRBJ1-4	.	TRBV5-1	.	CASSTGHTNEKLFF	TGCGCCAGCAGCACGGGACATACTAATGAAAAACTGTTTTTT
TRBJ1-5	.	TRBV30	.	CAWSVRDNQPQHF	TGTGCCTGGAGTGTACGGGACAATCAGCCCCAGCATTTT
TRBJ2-3	.	TRBV3-1/TRBV3-2	TRBD2	CASSKMAGGGRGAQYF	TGTGCCAGCAGCAAGATGGCGGGAGGGGGACGCGGCGCGCAGTATTTT
TRBJ2-1	.	TRBV5-1	TRBD1	CASRPQGGSYSEQFF	TGCGCCAGCAGACCACAGGGGGGCTCCTACAGTGAGCAGTTCTTC
TRBJ1-2	.	TRBV28	.	CASSFGQGIYYGYTF	TGTGCCAGCAGTTTCGGCCAGGGGATCTACTATGGCTACACCTTC
TRBJ2-5	.	TRBV4-2	.	CASSSMVGAIGETQYF	TGTGCCAGCAGCTCTATGGTGGGGGCCATTGGTGAGACCCAGTACTTC
TRBJ2-7	.	TRBV11-2	.	CASSLEGGAPSYEQYF	TGTGCCAGCAGCTTAGAAGGGGGGGCACCATCCTACGAGCAGTACTTC
TRBJ2-7	.	TRBV19	.	CASSISGRGPASYEQYF	TGTGCCAGTAGTATAAGCGGGCGGGGGCCCGCCTCCTACGAGCAGTACTTC
TRBJ2-7	.	TRBV12-3/TRBV12-4	.	CASTSLVGEQYF	TGTGCCAGCACCTCCCTGGTCGGGGAGCAGTACTTC
TRBJ2-3	.	TRBV6-5	.	CASSYGQPSTDTQYF	TGTGCCAGCAGTTACGGACAGCCTAGCACAGATACGCAGTATTTT
TRBJ2-5	.	TRBV10-3	.	CAIRSETGEETQYF	TGTGCCATCAGATCGGAAACGGGAGAAGAGACCCAGTACTTC
TRBJ2-5	.	TRBV24-1	.	CATSDSRVGETQYF	TGTGCCACCAGTGATAGCAGGGTAGGTGAGACCCAGTACTTC
TRBJ1-6	.	TRBV5-1	.	CACDERDSIYNSPLHF	TGCGCCTGTGACGAGCGAGACAGTATCTATAATTCACCCCTCCACTTT
TRBJ1-1	.	TRBV15	.	CATSRDPKDSTEAFF	TGTGCCACCAGCAGAGACCCTAAGGACAGCACTGAAGCTTTCTTT
TRBJ1-1	few	TRBV5-1	.	CASSFQGSEAFF	TGCGCCAGCAGCTTTCAGGGATCTGAAGCTTTCTTT
TRBJ2-1	.	TRBV7-2	TRBD2	CASRWTGTNNEQFF	TGTGCCAGCCGTTGGACCGGGACTAACAATGAGCAGTTCTTC
TRBJ1-2	.	TRBV28	TRBD1	CASSLLEGAEGYTF	TGTGCCAGCAGTTTATTGGAGGGGGCTGAAGGCTACACCTTC
TRBJ1-1	.	TRBV28	TRBD1	CASSRGTGGVNTEAFF	TGTGCCAGCAGTCGTGGGACAGGGGGCGTGAACACTGAAGCTTTCTTT
TRBJ1-3	few	TRBV30	TRBD1	CAWSDRTGYVSGNTIYF	TGTGCCTGGAGCGACAGGACAGGGTACGTGAGTGGAAACACCATATATTTT
TRBJ1-5	.	TRBV19	TRBD1	CASSIRDRGPQPQHF	TGTGCCAGTAGTATAAGAGACAGGGGGCCTCAGCCCCAGCATTTT
TRBJ1-4	few	TRBV6-1	.	CASSERQATNEKLFF	TGTGCCAGCAGTGAAAGACAGGCAACTAATGAAAAACTGTTTTTT